Presented here are 10 T cell receptor beta chains from one specimen sequenced in a study of beta chain features in type 1 diabetes. The sequenced template was cDNA made from the entire isolated RNA. Profiling relied on immunoSEQ multiplex PCR, and the TCRdb table lists in-frame clones only, not all of them. Altogether about 160,000 clones are present, around 9% being singletons, with the ten largest covering under 0.85%. Their antigens remain unidentified. General study results and limits: Significant though moderate, a shortening of TCRB CDR3s appeared in all four CD4+ subsets of Type 1 diabetes patients.

Sequenced input: central memory CD4+ T cells from blood. The receptors were gathered from a woman between 25 and 40 years old with type 1 diabetes.

In this sample, this clone turned up many times. The chain links TRBV9 to TRBJ2-5; the D gene is possibly TRBD2 (6 bases). Trimming took 3 bases from V and 4 from J, leaving 19 bases between them. CDR1 SGDLS and CDR2 YYNGEE come from the germline V gene. This CDR3 has 16 amino acids. CDR3 coding DNA: TGTGCCAGCAGCGAAAGTCTGAGACTAGAGAGAGAGACCCAGTACTTC. Its protein is CASSESLRLERETQYF.

This clone was seen only a few times. The rearrangement joins TRBV7-9 to TRBJ2-3, with D possibly TRBD1 on 6 matching bases. Germline assignment: CDR1 SEHNR and CDR2 FQNEAQ (reference sequence). Trimming removed 2 bases from V and 5 bases from J, with 8 bases in between. The CDR3 is 13 residues long. CDR3 sequence reads: CASSLRQEDTQYF. In DNA, the CDR3 is TGTGCCAGCAGCTTAAGACAGGAAGATACGCAGTATTTT.

The gene calls are TRBV19 and TRBJ1-1; 10 positions match TRBD1. The CDR3 contains 13 residues. Germline values: CDR1 LNHDA, CDR2 SQIVND (reference sequence). Losses at the gene ends were 6 bases for V and 6 bases for J; bases not matched to a gene: 4. The CDR3 spells CASRRDRGSEAFF. The CDR3 DNA sequence: TGTGCCAGTAGGAGGGACAGGGGCTCTGAAGCTTTCTTT.

In this sample, this clone turned up a few times. The chain links TRBV6-1 to TRBJ2-3; D gene uncertain. Deletions cut 4 bases from V and 2 bases from J, with 10 bases between. The CDR3 extends over 14 amino acids. Per germline, CDR1 MNHNS and CDR2 SASEGT. CDR3 sequence (DNA): TGTGCCAGCAGTGTGGCAGGTTTCACAGATACGCAGTATTTT. This gives the protein CASSVAGFTDTQYF.

This chain links TRBV21-1 with TRBJ1-1; the D call TRBD1 from the table was never checked on the DNA. TRBV21-1 is labeled a pseudogene. The CDR3 length is 16 residues. CDR3 protein: CASSNIGTDQNTEAFF. CDR3 bases: TGTGCCAGCAGCAACATCGGGACAGATCAGAACACTGAAGCTTTCTTT.

The chain carries TRBV18 and TRBJ1-1; the D is unclear. The CDR3 contains 13 residues. Germline lookup yields CDR1 KGHSH and CDR2 LQKENI. Between the trimmed V and J ends, which lost 2 bases and 3 bases, there was a span of 7 bases. The CDR3 DNA reads as TGTGCCAGCTCACCATTCGGTGACACTGAAGCTTTCTTT. Encoded protein: CASSPFGDTEAFF. The variable domain in full, with the rest retrieved from reference TRBV18 and TRBJ1-1, is NAGVMQNPRHLVRRRGQEARLRCSPMKGHSHVYWYRQLPEEGLKFMVYLQKENIIDESGMPKERFSAEFPKEGPSILRIQQVVRGDSAAYFCASSPFGDTEAFFGQGTRLTVV.

The chain is built from TRBV7-2 and TRBJ2-1; D remains unclear. This CDR3 contains 13 residues. The germline V and J ends were trimmed by 2 bases and 4 bases, with 6 bases remaining between them. CDR1 and CDR2 (germline): SGHTA, FQGNSA. The CDR3 DNA follows: TGTGCCAGCAGCTTAAACGGGTACAATGAGCAGTTCTTC. As protein: CASSLNGYNEQFF.

This clone has only a few counts. V is TRBV7-2 and J is TRBJ2-5; possible D gene TRBD1, 5 bases. Looked up from germline, CDR1 is SGHTA and CDR2 is FQGNSA. This CDR3 region has 16 residues. The germline V and J ends were trimmed by 5 bases and 3 bases, with 19 bases remaining between them. The CDR3 sequence: CASSPSLRTSEETQYF. The CDR3 bases are TGTGCCAGCAGCCCTTCTCTCCGGACAAGCGAAGAGACCCAGTACTTC.

This sequence joins TRBV2 and TRBJ1-1; no clear D. V was pared by 6 bases and J by 1 base, with 12 bases between. The germline gives CDR1 SNHLY, CDR2 FYNNEI. The CDR3 spans 14 residues. CDR3 sequence: CASRPPDWNTEAFF. CDR3 coding DNA: TGTGCCAGCAGACCCCCGGACTGGAACACTGAAGCTTTCTTT.

This clone was recorded a few times. The CDR3 DNA reads as TGTGCCTGGCGACAGGGTTACTCCTACGAGCAGTACTTC. Its translation is CAWRQGYSYEQYF. This chain joins TRBV30 and TRBJ2-7; 7 bases align to TRBD1. The germline CDR1 and CDR2 sequences are GTSNPN and SVGIG (reference sequence). V lost 5 bases to trimming and J lost 0 bases; unmatched junction nucleotides: 4. The CDR3 extends over 13 amino acids.